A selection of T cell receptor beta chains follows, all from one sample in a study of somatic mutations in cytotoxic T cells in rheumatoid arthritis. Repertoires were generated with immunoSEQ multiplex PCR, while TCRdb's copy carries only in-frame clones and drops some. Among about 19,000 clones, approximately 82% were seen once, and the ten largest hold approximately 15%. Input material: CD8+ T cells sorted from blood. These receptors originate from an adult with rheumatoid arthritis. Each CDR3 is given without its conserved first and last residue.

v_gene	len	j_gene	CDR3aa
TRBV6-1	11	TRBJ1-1	ASSEGDNTEAF
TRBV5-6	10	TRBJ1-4	ASSRGGEKLF
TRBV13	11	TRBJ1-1	ASRLTGITEAF
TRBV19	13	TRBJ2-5	ASSTPRMWPETQY
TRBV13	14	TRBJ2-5	ASSLRASGVGETQY
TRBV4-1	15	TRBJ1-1	ASSPPLRRGLNTEAF
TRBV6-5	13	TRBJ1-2	ASSYRVRGHYGYT
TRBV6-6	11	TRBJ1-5	ASRELHNQPQH
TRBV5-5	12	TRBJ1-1	ASSSGQGFPEAF
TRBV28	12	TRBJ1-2	ASSFRGFMLGYT
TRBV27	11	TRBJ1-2	ASGRTGNYGYT
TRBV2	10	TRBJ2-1	ASYGGADEQF
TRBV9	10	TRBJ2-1	ASRSTYNEQF
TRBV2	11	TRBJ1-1	ASSPPMNTEAF
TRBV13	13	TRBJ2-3	ASNIRGQGTDTQY
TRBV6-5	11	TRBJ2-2	ASRTGGTGELF
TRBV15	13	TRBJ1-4	ATSRDQGANEKLF
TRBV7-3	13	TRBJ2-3	ASSSGTSYPDTQY
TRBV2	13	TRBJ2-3	ASSEARQGTDTQY
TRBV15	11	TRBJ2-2	ATSRDGTGELF
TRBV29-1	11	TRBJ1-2	SVENEANYGYT
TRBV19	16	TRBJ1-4	ASSPKVRQGMKDEKLF